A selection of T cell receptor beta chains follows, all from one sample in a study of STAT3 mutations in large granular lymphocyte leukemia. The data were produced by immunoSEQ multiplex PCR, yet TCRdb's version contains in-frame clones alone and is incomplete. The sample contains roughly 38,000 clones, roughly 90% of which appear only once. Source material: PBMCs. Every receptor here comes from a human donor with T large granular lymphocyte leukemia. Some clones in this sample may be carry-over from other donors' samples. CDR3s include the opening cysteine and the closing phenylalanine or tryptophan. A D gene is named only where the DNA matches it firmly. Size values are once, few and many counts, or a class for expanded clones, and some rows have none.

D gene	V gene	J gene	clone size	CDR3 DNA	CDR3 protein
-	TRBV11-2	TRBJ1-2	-	TGTGCCAGCAGCCTACCCAGACAGCACTATGGCTACACCTTC	CASSLPRQHYGYTF
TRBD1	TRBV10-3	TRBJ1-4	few	TGTGCCATCAGCGAATCCGGGACAGACGAAAAACTGTTTTTT	CAISESGTDEKLFF
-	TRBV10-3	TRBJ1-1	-	TGTGCCATCAGATCGGGGTTGGCCGGGACTGAAGCTTTCTTT	CAIRSGLAGTEAFF
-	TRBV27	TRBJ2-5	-	TGTGCCAGCAGTTCCCGGGACCGCCAAGAGACCCAGTACTTC	CASSSRDRQETQYF
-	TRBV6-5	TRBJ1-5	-	TGTGCCAGCAGTTACTCCTATAGCAATCAGCCCCAGCATTTT	CASSYSYSNQPQHF
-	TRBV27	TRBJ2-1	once	TGTGCCAGCAGTGATACGTGGGGGTACAATGAGCAGTTCTTC	CASSDTWGYNEQFF
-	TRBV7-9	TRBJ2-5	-	TGTGCCAGCAGCTTAGGAGGTCAAGAGACCCAGTACTTC	CASSLGGQETQYF
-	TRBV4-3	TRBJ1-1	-	TGCGCCAGCAGCCAAGATCACGGCAGCTTTGAAGCTTTCTTT	CASSQDHGSFEAFF
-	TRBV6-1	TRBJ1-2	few	TGTGCCAGCAGGCAAATCGTGGACTATGGCTACACCTTC	CASRQIVDYGYTF
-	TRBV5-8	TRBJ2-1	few	TGTGCCAGCAGCTTGGCCCCACAAGCCAATGAGCAGTTCTTC	CASSLAPQANEQFF
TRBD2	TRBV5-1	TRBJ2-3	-	TGCGCCAGCCGAGGGACTAGCGGAACAGATACGCAGTATTTT	CASRGTSGTDTQYF
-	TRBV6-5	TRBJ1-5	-	TGTGCCAGCAGACTATCGGGGTTCAGCAATCAGCCCCAGCATTTT	CASRLSGFSNQPQHF
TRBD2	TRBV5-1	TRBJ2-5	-	TGCGCCAGCAGCTTTAAACGGGGGGAAGAGACCCAGTACTTC	CASSFKRGEETQYF
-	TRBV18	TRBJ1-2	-	TGTGCCAGCTCACCACCGATGGAGACAGACTATGGCTACACCTTC	CASSPPMETDYGYTF
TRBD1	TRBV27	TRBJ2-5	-	TGTGCCAGCAGTTTATCGGGACAGGAGACCCAGTACTTC	CASSLSGQETQYF
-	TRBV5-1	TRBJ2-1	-	TGCGCCAGCAGCTTGGGCGACAGCCCTGGGGACAATGAGCAGTTCTTC	CASSLGDSPGDNEQFF
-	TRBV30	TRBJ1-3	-	TGTGCCTGGAGGCTTTACGGGGCAGCTGGAAACACCATATATTTT	CAWRLYGAAGNTIYF
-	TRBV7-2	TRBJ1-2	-	TGTGCCAGCAGCTTAGTGGGCGCTGGTAACTATGGCTACACCTTC	CASSLVGAGNYGYTF
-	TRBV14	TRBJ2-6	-	TGTGCCAGCAGCCAAGATCTGTCCTCTGGGGCCAACGTCCTGACTTTC	CASSQDLSSGANVLTF
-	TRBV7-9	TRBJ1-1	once	TGTGCCAGCAGCCCGAAGACGATGAACACTGAAGCTTTCTTT	CASSPKTMNTEAFF
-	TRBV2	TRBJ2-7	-	TGTGCCAGCAGTGAGGTCAGCGCCTACGAGCAGTACTTC	CASSEVSAYEQYF
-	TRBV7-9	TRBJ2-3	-	TGTGCCAGCAGCTTATCTCCGAGCACAGATACGCAGTATTTT	CASSLSPSTDTQYF
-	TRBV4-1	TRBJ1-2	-	TGCGCCAGCAGCCAAGGAGGAGCCGACGACTATGGCTACACCTTC	CASSQGGADDYGYTF
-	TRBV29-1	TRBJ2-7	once	TGCAGCGTATTACTTACCTCCTACGAGCAGTACTTC	CSVLLTSYEQYF
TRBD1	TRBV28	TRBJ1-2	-	TGTGCCAGCAAGACAGGGGGAAATGGCTACACCTTC	CASKTGGNGYTF
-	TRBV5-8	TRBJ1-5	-	TGTGCCAGCAGCATCGGACCTGATGCTCAGCCCCAGCATTTT	CASSIGPDAQPQHF
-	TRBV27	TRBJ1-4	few	TGTGCCAGCAGTTTGACTGGGCTCGGCGAAAAACTGTTTTTT	CASSLTGLGEKLFF
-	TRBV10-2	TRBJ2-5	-	TGCGCCAGCAGCGCCGACCGCCGAGGGACCCAGTACTTC	CASSADRRGTQYF
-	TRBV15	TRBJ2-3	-	TGTGCCACCAGCAGAGTCACCCATACGCAGTATTTT	CATSRVTHTQYF
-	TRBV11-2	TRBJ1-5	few	TGTGCCAGCAGCTTCGATAGCAATCAGCCCCAGCATTTT	CASSFDSNQPQHF
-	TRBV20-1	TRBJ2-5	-	TGCAGTGCTAGTTCCGAAGAGACCCAGTACTTC	CSASSEETQYF
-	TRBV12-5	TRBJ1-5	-	TGTGCTAGTGGTTTGGACCTTTCCGGGACAAAGAATCAGCCCCAGCATTTT	CASGLDLSGTKNQPQHF
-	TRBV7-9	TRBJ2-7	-	TGTGCCAGCAGCTCAGGCGGGGTATACGAGCAGTACTTC	CASSSGGVYEQYF
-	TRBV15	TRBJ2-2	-	TGTGCCACCAGCAGTAAGGGCACCGGGGAGCTGTTTTTT	CATSSKGTGELFF
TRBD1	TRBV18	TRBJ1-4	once	TGTGCCAGCTCGGTTACAGGGGGCCAAAAACTGTTTTTT	CASSVTGGQKLFF
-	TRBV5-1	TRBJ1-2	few	TGCGCCAGCAGTATGGCGACAGATGGCTACACCTTC	CASSMATDGYTF
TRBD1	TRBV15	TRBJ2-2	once	TGTGCCACCAGATCAACAGGGGGTCCCGGGGAGCTGTTTTTT	CATRSTGGPGELFF
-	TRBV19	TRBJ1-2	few	TGTGCCAGTACGGAGGGGTTCTGGAGCTATGGCTACACCTTC	CASTEGFWSYGYTF
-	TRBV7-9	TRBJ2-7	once	TGTGCCAGCAACCCGGATGGTGGCGAGCAGTACTTC	CASNPDGGEQYF
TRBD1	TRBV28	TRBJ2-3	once	TGTGCCAGCAGTTCACATGGAGGACAGGGGCAAGTAGATACGCAGTATTTT	CASSSHGGQGQVDTQYF
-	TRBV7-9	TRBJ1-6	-	TGTGCCAGCAGCTTAGCCGGGGACCCCTCGAATTCACCCCTCCACTTT	CASSLAGDPSNSPLHF
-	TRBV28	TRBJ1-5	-	TGTGCCAGCAGTTTCGAACCGGGACACCCCAATCAGCCCCAGCATTTT	CASSFEPGHPNQPQHF